The sample holds many counts of the clone carrying this TCR beta chain. As yet, its antigen is unknown. Germline CDR1 is SGDLS and CDR2 is YYNGEE. The V end lost 3 bases, the J end lost 1 base, and 11 bases lay between the germline ends. The CDR3 consists of 15 residues. TCRdb fed the 5' RACE reads into MiXCR, producing one record per CDR3 protein. The table shows 6,000 to 7,500 distinct CDR3 sequences, with approximately 2.7% occurring only once. This sample is part of a study of CD8 T cells in ankylosing spondylitis. General study findings and limits: Significant enrichment of disease-linked clones was reportedly seen in matched ankylosing spondylitis synovial fluid. Earlier authors reported some of these motif variants in reactive arthritis synovial fluid and blood.

The chain recombines TRBV9 with TRBJ2-1, with D possibly TRBD2 on 6 matching bases. Sequencing input: blood, either unsorted or a sorted T cell fraction (not recorded which). The TCR sequence derives from a female donor with ankylosing spondylitis or in good health (not recorded which). CDR3 nucleotide sequence: TGTGCCAGCAGCGAAACTAGCTCTTCCTACAATGAGCAGTTCTTC. It is translated as CASSETSSSYNEQFF. Full variable domain (outside the CDR3, taken from reference TRBV9 and TRBJ2-1): DSGVTQTPKHLITATGQRVTLRCSPRSGDLSVYWYQQSLDQGLQFLIQYYNGEERAKGNILERFSAQQFPDLHSELNLSSLELGDSALYFCASSETSSSYNEQFFGPGTRLTVL.